Below are 29 T cell receptor beta chains sequenced from a single sample in a study of T cells in Graves' hyperthyroidism and ophthalmopathy. The CDR3 regions of TCR beta were amplified from RNA transcripts. In the first-round RT-PCR of the TCR CDR3, the HTBI primer set was used. TCRdb reanalysed the multiplex PCR reads using MiXCR and keeps one entry per CDR3 protein. The data contain 500,000 to 600,000 distinct CDR3 sequences, 20% of them singletons. Sequences were obtained from blood. The source of these receptors is a man aged 40-49 years with Graves' ophthalmopathy.

This clonotype appeared a few times. This chain links TRBV28 with TRBJ2-1; D uncertain. This CDR3 is 13 amino acids long. The ends were cut back, 3 bases at V and 3 bases at J, with 6 bases in the middle. CDR1 MDHEN and CDR2 SYDVKM come from the germline V gene. For the CDR3, the DNA is TGTGCCAGCAGTTTTCGGTTCTACAATGAGCAGTTCTTC. The encoded protein is CASSFRFYNEQFF.

The V and J genes are TRBV12-3 or TRBV12-4 and TRBJ2-7, with D perhaps TRBD2 (6 bases). The CDR3 has 16 amino acids. Trimming stripped 3 bases from V and 2 bases from J, with 17 bases between. This CDR3 reads CASSFGGWDPTYEQYF. The CDR3 DNA reads TGTGCCAGCAGTTTCGGGGGATGGGACCCTACCTACGAGCAGTACTTC.

This clonotype was recorded many times. This rearrangement joins TRBV11-2 to TRBJ2-5; D call uncertain. The CDR3 totals 11 residues. Trimming pared 6 bases from V and 5 bases from J, leaving 7 bases between. Germline loops: CDR1 SGHAT, CDR2 FQNNGV. As DNA, the CDR3 is TGTGCCAGCAGGGATGAGGAGACCCAGTACTTC. It specifies CASRDEETQYF.

The CDR3 sequence: CASEPGSALTGELFF. The CDR3 DNA reads TGTGCCAGTGAGCCGGGGAGCGCCCTAACCGGGGAGCTGTTTTTT. This chain links TRBV6-1 with TRBJ2-2; TRBD2 is a possible D gene (5 bases). The germline V and J ends were trimmed by 9 bases and 5 bases, with 19 bases remaining between them. The CDR3 is 15 residues long. Looked up from germline, CDR1 is MNHNS and CDR2 is SASEGT.

This clonotype has ten or more counts. This rearrangement joins TRBV12-3 or TRBV12-4 to TRBJ1-2; a weak D match, TRBD1 (5 bases). The length of the CDR3 is 13 residues. The V and J ends lost 5 bases and 3 bases respectively, with 10 bases between them. The chain's CDR3 is CASSPGTDYGYTF. The CDR3 region has the DNA TGTGCCAGCAGTCCCGGGACGGACTATGGCTACACCTTC.

This chain links TRBV2 with TRBJ1-2; D is possibly TRBD1 (5 bases). The V gene lost 2 bases and the J gene lost 4 bases, with 11 bases spanning the gap. Germline CDR1 reads SNHLY; CDR2 reads FYNNEI. The CDR3 runs 14 residues. The CDR3 DNA follows: TGTGCCAGCAGTGAAAGGGACGGCGCCTATGGCTACACCTTC. It translates to CASSERDGAYGYTF.

This clonotype was counted many times. The chain is built from TRBV5-6 and TRBJ2-7; a possible D gene is TRBD2 (7 bases). There are 14 residues in the CDR3. CDR1 SGHDT and CDR2 YYEEEE come from the germline V gene. Deletions cut 4 bases from V and 7 bases from J, with 18 bases between. The CDR3 sequence: CASSTGRGHEEQYF. The CDR3 DNA reads as TGTGCCAGCAGCACGGGGCGGGGGCACGAAGAGCAGTACTTC.

This clonotype was counted at least ten times. The chain employs TRBV7-9 and TRBJ1-1; TRBD1 matches at 10 bases. J was trimmed by 3 bases and V by 5 bases; bases with no gene match: 0. Germline CDR1 SEHNR, CDR2 FQNEAQ (reference sequence). The CDR3 contains 13 residues. Written as DNA, the CDR3 is TGTGCCAGCAGCGACAGGGGGCACACTGAAGCTTTCTTT. Encoded protein: CASSDRGHTEAFF.

In its sample, this clonotype was seen a few times. The V gene is TRBV7-2, the J gene TRBJ2-4, with D maybe TRBD2 (7 bases). This CDR3 spans 15 amino acids. V lost 0 bases, J lost 8 bases, and 14 bases lay in between. The V gene's germline CDR1 is SGHTA and CDR2 FQGNSA. The CDR3 spells CASSLAWQGRDIQYF. The CDR3 region has the DNA TGTGCCAGCAGCTTAGCGTGGCAGGGGAGGGACATTCAGTACTTC.

There are many counts of this clonotype. The chain has TRBV27 and TRBJ2-5; TRBD2 might be the D (6 bases). V lost 5 bases and J lost 7, with 14 bases in between. The CDR3 covers 13 residues. CDR1 is MNHEY and CDR2 is SMNVEV in the germline V gene (reference sequence). The CDR3 sequence is CASSPGLAGTQYF. The CDR3, as DNA: TGTGCCAGCAGTCCGGGACTCGCGGGGACCCAGTACTTC.

The chain uses TRBV7-9 and TRBJ2-7, with a possible D match to TRBD2 (5 bases). Germline V gives CDR1 SEHNR, CDR2 FQNEAQ (reference sequence). The CDR3 contains 15 residues. The V end was cut by 2 bases, the J end by 2 bases, with 13 bases between. The CDR3 sequence: CASSLYEGAAYEQYF. In DNA form, the CDR3 reads TGTGCCAGCAGCTTATATGAGGGAGCCGCCTACGAGCAGTACTTC.

This clonotype has a handful of counts. The V call is TRBV6-4, the J call TRBJ2-3; no reliable D call. The CDR3 totals 14 residues. V was cut by 0 bases and J by 1 base, with 5 bases left in between. Germline V gene data show CDR1 as MRHNA and CDR2 as SNTAGT. CDR3 coding DNA: TGTGCCAGCAGTGACTCGCCGGGCACAGATACGCAGTATTTT. Translated: CASSDSPGTDTQYF.

This clonotype came up a few times. This rearrangement joins TRBV6-1 to TRBJ1-1; D gene ambiguous. Germline V lookup: CDR1 MNHNS, CDR2 SASEGT. The CDR3 loop spans 14 amino acids. V lost 5 bases and J 1 base, leaving 11 bases between the germline ends. The CDR3 coding sequence is TGTGCCAGCAGTCAAACCTACAAGAACACTGAAGCTTTCTTT. It translates to CASSQTYKNTEAFF.

The J gene is TRBJ2-5, the V gene TRBV20-1; no clear D gene. The germline V gene has CDR1 DFQATT and CDR2 SNEGSKA (reference sequence). CDR3 length equals 13 residues. Trimming removed 1 base from V and 2 bases from J, with 8 bases in between. The CDR3 loop reads CSARVSPQETQYF. The CDR3 region has the DNA TGCAGTGCTAGAGTTAGCCCGCAAGAGACCCAGTACTTC.

This clonotype has a handful of counts. The gene calls are TRBV7-2 and TRBJ2-1; D might be TRBD1 (5 bases). CDR1 is SGHTA, CDR2 FQGNSA, per germline. V was cut by 5 bases and J by 8 bases, with 19 bases left in between. The CDR3 has 15 residues. CDR3 sequence: CASSLQMGLGDEQFF. For the CDR3, the DNA is TGTGCCAGCAGCCTCCAGATGGGGCTTGGGGATGAGCAGTTCTTC.

This clonotype was counted ten times or more. CDR3 sequence reads: CASSFPPGQGANEQFF. In DNA, the CDR3 is TGTGCCAGCAGTTTCCCGCCGGGACAGGGGGCCAATGAGCAGTTCTTC. The chain carries TRBV12-3 or TRBV12-4 and TRBJ2-1; 12 bases are a match to TRBD1. The CDR3 runs to 16 residues. V lost 3 bases and J lost 6; bases outside the gene matches: 6.

In this sample, this clonotype turned up many times. The chain is built from TRBV6-2 or TRBV6-3 and TRBJ2-3; TRBD2 might be the D (5 bases). This CDR3 contains 17 residues. Trimming took 2 bases from V and 6 from J, leaving 21 bases between them. Per germline, CDR1 MNHEY and CDR2 SVGEGT. CDR3 DNA sequence: TGTGCCAGCAGTTACGTCGCGACCGTTCTAGCAAGTGATACGCAGTATTTT. The encoded protein is CASSYVATVLASDTQYF.

The rearrangement uses TRBV5-1 and TRBJ2-1; D possibly matches TRBD1 or TRBD2 (7 bases each). Germline CDR1 reads SGHRS; CDR2 reads YFSETQ. This CDR3 comprises 14 residues. V dropped 4 bases and J dropped 7 bases, with 15 bases sitting between them. CDR3 protein: CASSPGGQINEQFF. The CDR3 DNA reads as TGCGCCAGCAGCCCGGGGGGACAGATAAATGAGCAGTTCTTC.

In regard to this clonotype: This sequence may be a read error, since a much larger clone differs from it by one base. The chain carries TRBV12-3 or TRBV12-4 and TRBJ1-1, with D hard to call. With 3 bases removed from V and 1 base from J, the gap between germline ends came to 9 bases. This CDR3 contains 14 residues. As DNA, the CDR3 is TGTGCCAGCAGTTTTCCAGTTAGGAACACTGAAGCTTTCTTT. It encodes CASSFPVRNTEAFF.

This clonotype occurred a few times. The CDR3: CASSVTGYEQYF. The CDR3 nucleotides are TGTGCCAGCAGCGTAACAGGGTACGAGCAGTACTTC. This chain links TRBV7-2 with TRBJ2-7; maybe TRBD1 (6 bases). Germline CDR1 is SGHTA and CDR2 is FQGNSA. Trimming pared 5 bases from V and 4 bases from J, leaving 9 bases between. The CDR3 runs 12 residues.

This clonotype was counted only a few times. This chain links TRBV5-1 with TRBJ2-3; no firm D call. CDR1 is SGHRS and CDR2 is YFSETQ in the germline V gene. With 4 bases removed from V and 6 bases from J, the gap between germline ends came to 18 bases. The CDR3 length is 15 residues. CDR3: CASSQDPPRGDTQYF. The CDR3 nucleotides are TGCGCCAGCAGCCAAGATCCCCCGAGAGGCGATACGCAGTATTTT.

This clonotype was seen only a few times. The rearrangement links TRBV28 to TRBJ2-7; D gene uncertain. Trimming cost V 2 bases and J 1 base, with 15 bases left between them. The germline V gene encodes CDR1 MDHEN and CDR2 SYDVKM. The CDR3 sequence is 16 residues long. CDR3 residues: CASSLGRLRSSYEQYF. The CDR3 nucleotides read TGTGCCAGCAGTTTAGGAAGACTCCGGAGTTCCTACGAGCAGTACTTC.

The chain combines TRBV11-1 with TRBJ2-7, with D unresolved. Germline values: CDR1 SGHAT, CDR2 FQDESV (reference sequence). CDR3 length: 12 amino acids. V shed 2 bases and J shed 4 bases, with 6 bases lying between them. CDR3 coding DNA: TGTGCCAGCAGCTTAAACCGATACGAGCAGTACTTC. Amino acid sequence: CASSLNRYEQYF.

There are many counts of this clonotype. The rearrangement uses TRBV5-1 and TRBJ2-7, with 11 bases matching TRBD1. Losses at the gene ends were 2 bases for V and 6 bases for J; bases not matched to a gene: 1. The CDR3 extends over 13 amino acids. Germline values: CDR1 SGHRS, CDR2 YFSETQ. DNA for the CDR3: TGCGCCAGCAGCTTCGGGACAGGGGGCGAGCAGTACTTC. It specifies CASSFGTGGEQYF.

In this sample, this clonotype turned up many times. The chain joins TRBV28 to TRBJ2-6, with 7 bases lining up with TRBD1. The length of the CDR3 is 16 residues. Germline CDR1 is MDHEN and CDR2 is SYDVKM. After removal of 6 bases from V and 2 bases from J, the junction contained 7 bases not matched to a gene. The CDR3 protein is CASRPTDRAGANVLTF. CDR3 in DNA: TGTGCCAGCAGACCCACCGACAGGGCTGGGGCCAACGTCCTGACTTTC.

The V and J genes are TRBV7-9 and TRBJ1-5, with 8 bases that match TRBD1. Germline V gene sequence: CDR1 SEHNR, CDR2 FQNEAQ (reference sequence). The trim removed 6 bases at V and 6 bases at J, leaving 22 bases unmatched. The CDR3 extends over 19 amino acids. Here the CDR3 reads CASSFHSGQEETRGQPQHF. The CDR3 coding sequence is TGTGCCAGCAGTTTTCATTCGGGACAGGAAGAAACCCGGGGTCAGCCCCAGCATTTT.

This clonotype was recorded a few times. V and J are TRBV29-1 and TRBJ2-2; 7 bases line up with TRBD2. From germline, CDR1 is SQVTM and CDR2 ANQGSEA. The CDR3 runs to 15 residues. With V trimmed by 7 bases and J by 0 bases, 8 bases remained unmatched. CDR3 nucleotide sequence: TGCAGCGCCCGACTAGCTTCCGCGAACACCGGGGAGCTGTTTTTT. Translated, it gives CSARLASANTGELFF.

This clonotype has more than one count but fewer than ten. The chain has TRBV7-9 and TRBJ2-2; unclear D gene. Germline V lookup: CDR1 SEHNR, CDR2 FQNEAQ (reference sequence). V lost 7 bases and J 3 bases, leaving 18 bases between the germline ends. The CDR3 is 16 residues long. This CDR3 is CASTPSGTSDTGELFF. The CDR3 DNA is TGTGCCAGCACCCCTTCGGGCACGAGCGACACCGGGGAGCTGTTTTTT.

The table lists this clonotype with a few counts. This rearrangement joins TRBV10-2 to TRBJ2-7; no clear D. V was cut by 10 bases and J by 4 bases, with 11 bases left in between. CDR3 length equals 11 residues. Germline lookup yields CDR1 WSHSY and CDR2 SAAADI. The CDR3 sequence: CATSPVYEQYF. The CDR3 DNA follows: TGCGCCACTTCACCTGTTTACGAGCAGTACTTC.